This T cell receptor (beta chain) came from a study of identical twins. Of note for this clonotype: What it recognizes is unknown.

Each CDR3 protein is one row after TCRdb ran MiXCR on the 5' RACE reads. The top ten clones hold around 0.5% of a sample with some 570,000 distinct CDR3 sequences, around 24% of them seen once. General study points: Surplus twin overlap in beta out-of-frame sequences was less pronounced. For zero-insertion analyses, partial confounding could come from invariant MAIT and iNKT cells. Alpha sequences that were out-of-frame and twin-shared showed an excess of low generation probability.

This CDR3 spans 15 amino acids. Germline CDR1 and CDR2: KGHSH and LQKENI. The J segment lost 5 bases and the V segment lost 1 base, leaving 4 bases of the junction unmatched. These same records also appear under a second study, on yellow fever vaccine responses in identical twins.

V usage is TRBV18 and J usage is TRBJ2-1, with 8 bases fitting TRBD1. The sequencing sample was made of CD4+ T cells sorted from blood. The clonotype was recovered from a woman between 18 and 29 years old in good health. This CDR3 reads CASSPRQGHDNEQFF. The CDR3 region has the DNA TGTGCCAGCTCACCACGACAGGGGCACGACAATGAGCAGTTCTTC.